This T cell receptor (beta chain) appears in the sequencing data of a study of patients and donors after allogeneic stem cell transplantation. This clonotype was picked up a small number of times. Germline assignment: CDR1 SGHKS and CDR2 YYEKEE (reference sequence). With V trimmed by 6 bases and J by 0 bases, 5 bases remained unmatched. The CDR3 has 14 amino acids. TCRdb reanalysed the RT-PCR reads using MiXCR and keeps one entry per CDR3 protein. The sample lists hundreds of thousands of distinct CDR3 sequences, about a sixth seen once, with around 6.8% in the top ten. Sequencing used blood, either unsorted or a sorted T cell fraction (not recorded which). The sequence was collected from a human donor who was either an allogeneic HSCT recipient or a stem cell or donor lymphocyte infusion donor (not recorded which). It is not recorded whose cells these are; they may come from a transplant donor. The chain carries TRBV5-5 and TRBJ2-7; TRBD1 matches 8 bases. DNA for the CDR3: TGTGCCAGCACCCGACAGGGGAGCTCCTACGAGCAGTACTTC. It codes for CASTRQGSSYEQYF.